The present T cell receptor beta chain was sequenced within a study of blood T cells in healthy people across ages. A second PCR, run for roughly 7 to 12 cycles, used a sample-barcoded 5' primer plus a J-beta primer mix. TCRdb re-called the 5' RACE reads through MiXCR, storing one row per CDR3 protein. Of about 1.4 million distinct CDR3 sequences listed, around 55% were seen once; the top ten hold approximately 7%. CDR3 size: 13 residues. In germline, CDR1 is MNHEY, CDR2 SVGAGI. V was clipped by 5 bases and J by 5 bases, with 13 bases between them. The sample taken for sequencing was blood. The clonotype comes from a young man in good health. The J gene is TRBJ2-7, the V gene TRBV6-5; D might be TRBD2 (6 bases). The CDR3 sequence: CASSLRLVDEQYF. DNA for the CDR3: TGTGCCAGCAGTCTCCGACTAGTTGACGAGCAGTACTTC.